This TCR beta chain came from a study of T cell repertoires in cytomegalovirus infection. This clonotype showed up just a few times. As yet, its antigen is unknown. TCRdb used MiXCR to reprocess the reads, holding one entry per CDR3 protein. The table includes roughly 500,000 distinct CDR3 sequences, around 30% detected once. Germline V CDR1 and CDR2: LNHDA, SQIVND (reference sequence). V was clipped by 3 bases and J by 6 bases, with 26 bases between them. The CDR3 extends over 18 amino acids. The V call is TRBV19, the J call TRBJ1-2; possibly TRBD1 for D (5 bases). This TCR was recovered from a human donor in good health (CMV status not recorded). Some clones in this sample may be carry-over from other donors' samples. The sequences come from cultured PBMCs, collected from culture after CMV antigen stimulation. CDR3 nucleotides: TGTGCCAGTAGTATTGATAATGGACAACTCATCGACACAGATGGCTACACCTTC. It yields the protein CASSIDNGQLIDTDGYTF. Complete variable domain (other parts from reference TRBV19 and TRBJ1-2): DGGITQSPKYLFRKEGQNVTLSCEQNLNHDAMYWYRQDPGQGLRLIYYSQIVNDFQKGDIAEGYSVSREKKESFPLTVTSAQKNPTAFYLCASSIDNGQLIDTDGYTFGSGTRLTVV.